Listed below are T cell receptor beta chains from one sample, sequenced in a study of human T cells and chemical hapten exposure. TCRdb used MiXCR to reprocess the RACE reads, holding one entry per CDR3 protein. The sample holds just over 95,000 distinct CDR3 sequences, 25% to 35% seen once. The specimen was whole blood, collected in connection with sensitization to the hapten diphenylcyclopropenone (DPC). Receptors originate from a man in his forties or fifties with alopecia areata. Some clones in this sample may be carry-over from other donors' samples. Each CDR3 is given with its conserved first and last residue. A D gene is named only where the DNA matches it firmly. A clone size is listed for some rows: how often the clone was seen (once, few, many), or a class if it is expanded.

NA	NA	TRBV14	TRBJ2-2	TGTGCCAGCAGCCAAGAAGTTACCGGGGAGCTGTTTTTT	CASSQEVTGELFF
NA	NA	TRBV2	TRBJ2-6	TGTGCCAGCAGCCCCCTAGGTTCTGGGGCCAACGTCCTGACTTTC	CASSPLGSGANVLTF
few	NA	TRBV5-4	TRBJ1-3	TGTGCCAGCAGCGCATTTAGGGACGGAGGAAACACCATATATTTT	CASSAFRDGGNTIYF
few	TRBD1	TRBV7-3	TRBJ2-7	TGTGCCAGCAGCTTCGGACAGGGAAGGGAGCAGTACTTC	CASSFGQGREQYF
NA	NA	TRBV5-5	TRBJ1-1	TGTGCCAGCAGCTTGGGGGCAGCCAAAATTGAAGCTTTCTTT	CASSLGAAKIEAFF
NA	NA	TRBV7-9	TRBJ1-1	TGTGCCAGCAGCTTACATCTCCAGAACACTGAAGCTTTCTTT	CASSLHLQNTEAFF
few	NA	TRBV5-1	TRBJ2-7	TGCGCCAGCAGAGAGCCCCAGATATACGAGCAGTACTTC	CASREPQIYEQYF
NA	NA	TRBV2	TRBJ2-7	TGTGCCAGCAGCCCGGGTCAGGGTCCCTGGGAGCAGTACTTC	CASSPGQGPWEQYF
many	NA	TRBV12-3/TRBV12-4	TRBJ2-5	TGTGCCAGCAGTCCCGACCCGACCCGAGAGACCCAGTACTTC	CASSPDPTRETQYF
NA	TRBD1	TRBV28	TRBJ1-1	TGTGCCAGCAGCCTTACCGGGACAGGGGGCTGGATTGAAGCTTTCTTT	CASSLTGTGGWIEAFF
few	TRBD1	TRBV5-1	TRBJ2-2	TGCGCCAGCAGCCCGATGGGGACAGGGAACACCGGGGAGCTGTTTTTT	CASSPMGTGNTGELFF
NA	NA	TRBV30	TRBJ2-2	TGTGCCTGGAGTAGCAGGAACACCGGGGAGCTGTTTTTT	CAWSSRNTGELFF
NA	NA	TRBV6-6	TRBJ1-5	TGTGCCAGCAGCCGGGGATCCTCTTCAGGGGTTAGCAATCAGCCCCAGCATTTT	CASSRGSSSGVSNQPQHF
once	NA	TRBV25-1	TRBJ2-5	TGTGCCAGCAGTGAAAATGGACGGGCAGAGACCCAGTACTTC	CASSENGRAETQYF
NA	NA	TRBV28	TRBJ1-6	TGTGCCAGCAGTCTCGGTTTCTTGGGTGATTCACCCCTCCACTTT	CASSLGFLGDSPLHF
few	TRBD2	TRBV28	TRBJ2-1	TGTGCCAGCAATGCAAGGTTGGGCAGCGGGGGGGGCAATGAGCAGTTCTTC	CASNARLGSGGGNEQFF
NA	NA	TRBV9	TRBJ2-7	TGTGCCAGCAGCGTAGGAGGGGACTGGTCTAGCTACGAGCAGTACTTC	CASSVGGDWSSYEQYF
NA	NA	TRBV2	TRBJ2-1	TGTGCCAGCAGCCGCACTGGGAGTTCCGCCTACAATGAGCAGTTCTTC	CASSRTGSSAYNEQFF
few	NA	TRBV12-3/TRBV12-4	TRBJ1-1	TGTGCCAGCAGTTTACAGGGGTTGAACACTGAAGCTTTCTTT	CASSLQGLNTEAFF
few	TRBD1	TRBV29-1	TRBJ2-5	TGCAGCGCCGGACAGGTCGAAGAGACCCAGTACTTC	CSAGQVEETQYF
NA	NA	TRBV10-3	TRBJ1-2	TGTGCCATCAGTGAGAACTCTAACTATGGCTACACCTTC	CAISENSNYGYTF
NA	NA	TRBV28	TRBJ2-7	TGTGCCAGCAGCTCCGCTGGGAGCAGGGTTGGCGAGCAGTACTTC	CASSSAGSRVGEQYF
NA	NA	TRBV14	TRBJ1-1	TGTGCCAGCAGCCAGTTCGGGGAAGCTTTCTTT	CASSQFGEAFF
few	NA	TRBV28	TRBJ2-1	TGTGCCAGCAGGGGAGGGGGGGGTAGAAATGAGCAGTTCTTC	CASRGGGGRNEQFF
few	TRBD2	TRBV5-1	TRBJ2-2	TGCGCCAGCATCGGGACTAGCGGGACGCCCGGGGAGCTGTTTTTT	CASIGTSGTPGELFF
NA	NA	TRBV2	TRBJ1-5	TGTGCCAGCAGTGAGGTCGGCAGCGGTCAGCCCCAGCATTTT	CASSEVGSGQPQHF
NA	NA	TRBV20-1	TRBJ2-2	TGCAGTGCTATAAGAGGAGGGCAGAACACCGGGGAGCTGTTTTTT	CSAIRGGQNTGELFF
NA	NA	TRBV13	TRBJ2-3	TGTGCCAGCGGGCGGGCTAGCACAGATACGCAGTATTTT	CASGRASTDTQYF
many	NA	TRBV5-6	TRBJ1-1	TGTGCCAGCAGCTTGGCCGGGAACACTGAAGCTTTCTTT	CASSLAGNTEAFF